This is a list of T cell receptor beta chains from one sample in a study of T cell responses to AZD1222 COVID-19 vaccine. Sequenced by immunoSEQ multiplex PCR; TCRdb stores in-frame clones only, minus some. The profile shows roughly 160,000 clones, approximately 93% of them singletons. Here the sequenced sample was peripheral blood, taken on day 0 of AZD1222 vaccination. These TCRs come from an adult in good health. Both conserved end residues are part of each CDR3.

v_call	cdr3_aa
TRBV7-9	CASSHTQGSYNEQFF
TRBV30	CAWAGLERPSEQFF
TRBV2	CASRTGEEKLFF
TRBV20-1	CSASERSNQPQHF
TRBV30	CAWSGLWNSPLHF
TRBV25-1	CASTGTPPNEQYF
TRBV3-1/TRBV3-2	CASSQPGQRNTIYF
TRBV14	CASSQDNGELFF
TRBV6-1	CASSERRGGLYEQYF
TRBV7-3	CASSYGQGEGYTF
TRBV2	CASSEGKRLMGNQPQHF
TRBV15	CATKQGGVEKLFF
TRBV12-3/TRBV12-4	CASSLGRGYGYTF
TRBV7-7	CASSPGRGNEKLFF
TRBV19	CASSIQAVEVEKLFF
TRBV3-1/TRBV3-2	CASSQDLSWTVEKLFF
TRBV9	CASSLGQGIYGYTF
TRBV4-1	CASSQGGLDSYEQYF
TRBV28	CASSSNPGTGEGLGYGYTF
TRBV30	CAWRGSSADLGYTF
TRBV15	CATSRDPGREQYF
TRBV27	CASSLEGPGELFF
TRBV3-1/TRBV3-2	CASSQEGRHYEQYF
TRBV14	CAILKGGISYGYTF
TRBV4-2	CASSDGVGVNTEAFF
TRBV4-1	CASSQVSGAYEQYF
TRBV7-6	CASSPEPMNTEAFF
TRBV5-8	CASSPLRDRPPRNYGYTF
TRBV23-1	CASSLSDTTNTEAFF
TRBV6-6	CASSRDSYYGYTF
TRBV18	CASSPPVINEQFF
TRBV19	CASRVSGANVLTF
TRBV5-1	CASSLVGQGGEKLFF
TRBV12-3/TRBV12-4	CASSFFTEAFF
TRBV12-3/TRBV12-4	CASSLGREGGYTF
TRBV30	CAWTREEAGGFYYNEQFF
TRBV6-5	CASRETTDQPQHF
TRBV7-2	CASSPYSGGAYEQYF
TRBV7-8	CASSLRTLNTEAFF
TRBV28	CASSYSGYTNYGYTF
TRBV3-1/TRBV3-2	CASSQRDRTGELFF
TRBV25-1	CASSDRSSGNTIYF
TRBV29-1	CSAGRREGRHTGELFF
TRBV5-1	CASSTGGPSTDTQYF
TRBV9	CASSSSDRPNTEAFF
TRBV20-1	CSTWNTEAFF
TRBV7-9	CASSLGGSLIYGYTF
TRBV27	CASSVLGTSGGEQYF
TRBV7-3	CASSLGAPGTDTQYF
TRBV2	CASRGRGSEKLFF
TRBV5-6	CASLKVDRPFCGNTIYF
TRBV9	CASSNTARQGSTGELFF
TRBV4-1	CASSQDRQVYGQYF
TRBV5-1	CASSSQGARQETQYF
TRBV5-1	CASSSGNSGANVLTF